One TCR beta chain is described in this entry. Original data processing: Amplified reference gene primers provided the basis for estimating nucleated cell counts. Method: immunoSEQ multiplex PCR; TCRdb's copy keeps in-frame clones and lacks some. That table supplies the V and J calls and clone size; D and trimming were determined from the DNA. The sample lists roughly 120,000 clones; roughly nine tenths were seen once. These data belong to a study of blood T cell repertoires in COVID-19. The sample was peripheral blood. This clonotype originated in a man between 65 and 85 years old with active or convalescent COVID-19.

In DNA, the CDR3 is TGTGCCAGCAGCCAAGTAGGCGCAGGGTCCGGGAGCGAGCAGTACTTC. Translated, it gives CASSQVGAGSGSEQYF. The chain is built from TRBV3-1 (or the pseudogene TRBV3-2) and TRBJ2-7; perhaps TRBD2 as D (6 bases). Germline CDR1 reads LGHDT; CDR2 reads YNNKEL (reference sequence). Trimming took off 1 base at V and 6 bases at J, with 19 bases between the two ends. This CDR3 is built from 16 residues.